These 18 T cell receptor beta chains were all obtained from the same sample, sequenced in a study of a mutant IDH1 vaccine in newly diagnosed glioma. Which antigens these TCRs recognize remains unknown. Assay used: immunoSEQ multiplex PCR; TCRdb lists only in-frame clones, some missing. The repertoire has about 56,000 clones, less than 80% of them found once; the top ten carry about 5%. Time point noted: week 47, end of study. In every dose of vaccine, 300 ug of mutant IDH1 20-mer peptide was given alongside topical imiquimod. The sample in question was PBMCs, obtained from a glioma patient whose treatment included an IDH1 peptide vaccine. Receptors originate from a man aged 50 or older with glioma.

This sequence joins TRBV5-6 and TRBJ2-1; a weak D match, TRBD2 (6 bases). V dropped 0 bases and J dropped 1 base, with 8 bases sitting between them. There are 15 residues in the CDR3. From germline, CDR1 is SGHDT and CDR2 YYEEEE. The CDR3 DNA follows: TGTGCCAGCAGCTTGGGGGCGGGGTCCTACAATGAGCAGTTCTTC. Translating gives CASSLGAGSYNEQFF.

V and J are TRBV4-1 and TRBJ2-5; D might be TRBD2 (6 bases). This CDR3 has 13 amino acids. The V end lost 2 bases, the J end lost 7 bases, and 11 bases lay between the germline ends. Germline V gene lookup returns CDR1 MGHRA and CDR2 YSYEKL. In DNA, the CDR3 is TGCGCCAGCAGCCAATGGGGGGTTGGGACCCAGTACTTC. Its protein is CASSQWGVGTQYF.

This clone was detected a few times. CDR3 DNA: TGTGCCAGCAGCGTAGGACAGGACCAATCCCATGGCTACACCTTC. As protein: CASSVGQDQSHGYTF. This chain uses TRBV9 with TRBJ1-2; weak D call: TRBD1 (6 bases). CDR1 SGDLS and CDR2 YYNGEE come from the germline V gene. V was clipped by 0 bases and J by 6 bases, with 15 bases between them. This CDR3 is built from 15 residues.

The chain has TRBV28 and TRBJ1-5; maybe TRBD1 (6 bases). The germline V gene has CDR1 MDHEN and CDR2 SYDVKM. The V and J ends lost 8 bases and 2 bases respectively, with 16 bases between them. The CDR3 totals 15 residues. The CDR3 loop reads CASGSGEGGNQPQHF. CDR3 bases: TGTGCCAGCGGATCAGGGGAAGGGGGCAATCAGCCCCAGCATTTT.

This clone has a handful of counts. The DNA for the CDR3 is TGTGCCAGCAGCCCGACAGGATCCCGTACCGGACTGTTTTTT. Amino acids: CASSPTGSRTGLFF. This sequence joins TRBV28 and TRBJ1-4; a weak D match, TRBD1 (6 bases). Germline V gene lookup returns CDR1 MDHEN and CDR2 SYDVKM. The CDR3 consists of 14 residues. V lost 6 bases and J lost 13, with 21 bases in between. Drawing the rest from reference TRBV28 and TRBJ1-4, the complete variable domain is DVKVTQSSRYLVKRTGEKVFLECVQDMDHENMFWYRQDPGLGLRLIYFSYDVKMKEKGDIPEGYSVSREKKERFSLILESASTNQTSMYLCASSPTGSRTGLFFGSGTQLSVL.

The chain has TRBV10-2 and TRBJ1-1; D remains unclear. The germline V gene has CDR1 WSHSY and CDR2 SAAADI. The CDR3 consists of 12 residues. V was pared by 0 bases and J by 6 bases, with 5 bases between. DNA of the CDR3: TGCGCCAGCAGTGAGTCGCGGTCTGAAGCTTTCTTT. It encodes CASSESRSEAFF.

This chain joins TRBV6-1 and TRBJ1-5; TRBD1 matches at 8 bases. Germline loops: CDR1 MNHNS, CDR2 SASEGT. This CDR3 has 14 residues. Trimming at V came to 8 bases and at J to 8 bases, leaving 11 bases not matched to a gene. In DNA, the CDR3 is TGTGCCAGCGGCTGGGCTAAACAGGGGGAGCCCCAGCATTTT. This codes for CASGWAKQGEPQHF.

The chain joins TRBV6-5 to TRBJ1-1; 7 nucleotides align to TRBD1. Trimming took 5 bases from V and 4 from J; bases not matched to a gene: 7. CDR3 length equals 14 residues. The germline V gene encodes CDR1 MNHEY and CDR2 SVGAGI. The CDR3 DNA reads TGTGCCAGCAGTACCGACAGGGTTGGCACTGAAGCTTTCTTT. This translates into CASSTDRVGTEAFF.

The rearrangement joins TRBV30 to TRBJ2-5, with 10 nucleotides matching TRBD2. CDR3 length equals 12 residues. Germline V gene sequence: CDR1 GTSNPN, CDR2 SVGIG (reference sequence). V shed 4 bases and J 5 bases; nucleotides not matched to a gene: 1. The CDR3 nucleotides read TGTGCCTGGACTAGCGGGGGCGAGACCCAGTACTTC. It specifies CAWTSGGETQYF. The full variable domain, with the rest looked up from reference TRBV30 and TRBJ2-5, is SQTIHQWPATLVQPVGSPLSLECTVEGTSNPNLYWYRQAAGRGLQLLFYSVGIGQISSEVPQNLSASRPQDRQFILSSKKLLLSDSGFYLCAWTSGGETQYFGPGTRLLVL.

This clone came up a few times. The chain couples TRBV4-2 to TRBJ1-1, with D possibly being TRBD1 (6 bases). Germline V lookup: CDR1 LGHNA, CDR2 YNFKEQ. V lost 0 bases to trimming and J lost 3 bases, with 11 bases between them. This CDR3 is 15 amino acids long. The CDR3 protein is CASSQDRTDYTEAFF. The CDR3, as DNA: TGTGCCAGCAGCCAAGATAGGACAGACTACACTGAAGCTTTCTTT.

With respect to this clone: Germline is not matched at one junction end, which may reflect a read error. V usage is TRBV7-3 and J usage is TRBJ1-1; D gene uncertain. The CDR3 extends over 8 amino acids. Germline V gives CDR1 SGHTA, CDR2 FQGTGA. The CDR3 sequence is CARRPAGF. The CDR3 coding sequence is TGTGCCAGGAGACCCGCGGGGTTT.

This chain joins TRBV19 and TRBJ2-7; D is ambiguous. The germline V gene has CDR1 LNHDA and CDR2 SQIVND (reference sequence). The CDR3 contains 13 residues. Deletions cut 1 base from V and 7 bases from J, with 11 bases between. As DNA, the CDR3 is TGTGCCAGTAGTATAGGCGGTCGGTGGGAGCAGTACTTC. It specifies CASSIGGRWEQYF.

V is TRBV6-5 and J is TRBJ2-3, with D tentatively TRBD1 or TRBD2 (5 bases each). Trimming took off 2 bases at V and 2 bases at J, with 8 bases between the two ends. Germline assignment: CDR1 MNHEY and CDR2 SVGAGI. The CDR3 length is 14 residues. CDR3: CASSYRDATDTQYF. The CDR3 coding sequence is TGTGCCAGCAGTTACCGGGACGCCACAGATACGCAGTATTTT.

The V and J genes are TRBV27 and TRBJ1-2, with unresolved D. Looked up from germline, CDR1 is MNHEY and CDR2 is SMNVEV (reference sequence). This CDR3 region has 17 residues. Trimming cost V 5 bases and J 5 bases, with 24 bases left between them. The CDR3 bases are TGTGCCAGCAGTCCGCCCGGTACGGCAGGCGGCACTTATGGCTACACCTTC. Translation gives CASSPPGTAGGTYGYTF.

This chain joins TRBV25-1 and TRBJ1-2; D ambiguous. The ends were cut back, 2 bases at V and 6 bases at J, with 10 bases in the middle. Per the germline V gene, CDR1 is MGHDK and CDR2 is SYGVNS. The length of the CDR3 is 13 residues. CDR3 DNA: TGTGCCAGCAGTGAAGGCAGGATCGATGGCTACACCTTC. It is translated as CASSEGRIDGYTF.

The chain joins TRBV7-2 to TRBJ1-5, with 8 bases matching TRBD1. V dropped 5 bases and J dropped 3; count of bases not matched to a gene: 9. The germline V gene encodes CDR1 SGHTA and CDR2 FQGNSA. The CDR3 consists of 16 residues. The CDR3 sequence is CASSPDRGGDNQPQHF. The CDR3 DNA reads as TGTGCCAGCAGCCCAGACAGGGGTGGGGACAATCAGCCCCAGCATTTT.

The gene calls are TRBV2 and TRBJ2-7; D possibly corresponds to TRBD1 (6 bases). Trimming took 7 bases from V and 5 from J, leaving 15 bases between them. Germline CDR1 is SNHLY and CDR2 is FYNNEI. The CDR3 has 13 amino acids. The CDR3 sequence is CASTIDRYHEQYF. As DNA, the CDR3 is TGTGCCAGCACTATAGACAGGTATCACGAGCAGTACTTC. Complete variable domain (other parts from reference TRBV2 and TRBJ2-7): EPEVTQTPSHQVTQMGQEVILRCVPISNHLYFYWYRQILGQKVEFLVSFYNNEISEKSEIFDDQFSVERPDGSNFTLKIRSTKLEDSAMYFCASTIDRYHEQYFGPGTRLTVT.

The chain combines TRBV7-9 with TRBJ2-1; D assignment may be TRBD1 or TRBD2 (5 bases each). CDR3 length: 13 residues. V was shortened by 5 bases and J by 6 bases, with 11 bases between the two germline ends. Germline loops: CDR1 SEHNR, CDR2 FQNEAQ (reference sequence). The CDR3: CASSPGRTNEQFF. CDR3 coding DNA: TGTGCCAGCAGCCCGGGACGGACCAATGAGCAGTTCTTC. Supplemented by reference TRBV7-9 and TRBJ2-1, the full variable domain reads DTGVSQNPRHKITKRGQNVTFRCDPISEHNRLYWYRQTLGQGPEFLTYFQNEAQLEKSRLLSDRFSAERPKGSFSTLEIQRTEQGDSAMYLCASSPGRTNEQFFGPGTRLTVL.